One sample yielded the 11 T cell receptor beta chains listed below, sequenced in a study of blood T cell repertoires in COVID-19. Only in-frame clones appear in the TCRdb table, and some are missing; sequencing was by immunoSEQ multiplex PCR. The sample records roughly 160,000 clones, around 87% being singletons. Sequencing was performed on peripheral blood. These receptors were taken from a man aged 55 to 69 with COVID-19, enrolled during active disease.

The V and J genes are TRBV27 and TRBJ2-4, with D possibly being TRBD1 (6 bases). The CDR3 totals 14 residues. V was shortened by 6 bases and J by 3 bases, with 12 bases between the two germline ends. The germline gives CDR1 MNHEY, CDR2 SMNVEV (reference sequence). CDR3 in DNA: TGTGCCAGCAGGAGGGGGAACGGCAAAAACATTCAGTACTTC. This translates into CASRRGNGKNIQYF.

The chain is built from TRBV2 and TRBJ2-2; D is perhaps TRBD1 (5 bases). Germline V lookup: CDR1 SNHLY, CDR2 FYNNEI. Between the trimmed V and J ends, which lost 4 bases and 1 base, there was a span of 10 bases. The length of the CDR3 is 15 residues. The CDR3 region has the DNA TGTGCCAGCAGTGGACGGACACAGAACACCGGGGAGCTGTTTTTT. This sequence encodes CASSGRTQNTGELFF.

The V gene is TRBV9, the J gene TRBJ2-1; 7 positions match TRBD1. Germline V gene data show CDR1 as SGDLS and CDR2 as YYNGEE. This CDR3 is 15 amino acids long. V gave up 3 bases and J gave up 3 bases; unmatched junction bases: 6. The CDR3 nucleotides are TGTGCCAGCAGCGAGACAGGGACCCGCTACAATGAGCAGTTCTTC. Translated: CASSETGTRYNEQFF.

In DNA form, the CDR3 reads TGTGCCAGCAGCTTAGGAGAAACTGAAGCTTTCTTT. Translated: CASSLGETEAFF. The chain links TRBV7-9 to TRBJ1-1; the D is unclear. V shed 1 base and J shed 5 bases, with 5 bases lying between them. Germline values: CDR1 SEHNR, CDR2 FQNEAQ (reference sequence). The CDR3 runs to 12 residues.

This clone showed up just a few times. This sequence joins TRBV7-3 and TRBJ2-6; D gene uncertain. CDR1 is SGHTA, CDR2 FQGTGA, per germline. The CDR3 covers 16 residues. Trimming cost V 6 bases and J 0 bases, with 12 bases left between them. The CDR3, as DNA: TGTGCCAGCAGATTTACCGGTGGCTCTGGGGCCAACGTCCTGACTTTC. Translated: CASRFTGGSGANVLTF. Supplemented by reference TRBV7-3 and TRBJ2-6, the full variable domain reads GAGVSQTPSNKVTEKGKYVELRCDPISGHTALYWYRQSLGQGPEFLIYFQGTGAADDSGLPNDRFFAVRPEGSVSTLKIQRTERGDSAVYLCASRFTGGSGANVLTFGAGSRLTVL.

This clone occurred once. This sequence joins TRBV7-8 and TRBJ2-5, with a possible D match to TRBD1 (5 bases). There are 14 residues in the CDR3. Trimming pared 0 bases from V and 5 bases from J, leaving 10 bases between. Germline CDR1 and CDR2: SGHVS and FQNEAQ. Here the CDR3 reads CASSLAQVLETQYF. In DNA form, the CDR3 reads TGTGCCAGCAGCTTAGCACAGGTCCTCGAGACCCAGTACTTC. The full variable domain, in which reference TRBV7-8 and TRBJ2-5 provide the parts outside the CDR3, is GAGVSQSPRYKVAKRGQDVALRCDPISGHVSLFWYQQALGQGPEFLTYFQNEAQLDKSGLPSDRFFAERPEGSVSTLKIQRTQQEDSAVYLCASSLAQVLETQYFGPGTRLLVL.

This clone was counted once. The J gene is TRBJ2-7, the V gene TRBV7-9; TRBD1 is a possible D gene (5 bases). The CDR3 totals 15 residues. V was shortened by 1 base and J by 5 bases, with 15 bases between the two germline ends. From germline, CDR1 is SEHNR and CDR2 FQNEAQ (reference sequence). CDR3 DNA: TGTGCCAGCAGCTTAGTTAACATCCAGGGCCACGAGCAGTACTTC. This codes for CASSLVNIQGHEQYF.

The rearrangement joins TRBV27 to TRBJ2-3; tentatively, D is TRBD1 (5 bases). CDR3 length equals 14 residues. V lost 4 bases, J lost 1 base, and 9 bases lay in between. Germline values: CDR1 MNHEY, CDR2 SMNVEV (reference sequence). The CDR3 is CASSSQGRTDTQYF. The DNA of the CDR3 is TGTGCCAGCAGTTCCCAGGGCCGCACAGATACGCAGTATTTT.

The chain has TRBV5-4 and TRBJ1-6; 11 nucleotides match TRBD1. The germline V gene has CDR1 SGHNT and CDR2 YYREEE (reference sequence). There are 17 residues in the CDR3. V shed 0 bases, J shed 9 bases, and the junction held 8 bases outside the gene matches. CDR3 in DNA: TGTGCCAGCAGCTTGGTCGGACAGGGGGCAAAAAGTTCACCCCTCCACTTT. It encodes CASSLVGQGAKSSPLHF.

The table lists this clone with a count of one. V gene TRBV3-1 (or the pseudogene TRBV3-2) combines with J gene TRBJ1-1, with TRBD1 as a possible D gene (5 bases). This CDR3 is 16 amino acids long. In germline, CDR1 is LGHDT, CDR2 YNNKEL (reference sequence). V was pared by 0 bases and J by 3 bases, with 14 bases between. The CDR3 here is CASSQDLDRRHTEAFF. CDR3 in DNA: TGTGCCAGCAGCCAAGATCTAGACAGACGGCACACTGAAGCTTTCTTT.

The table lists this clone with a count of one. The CDR3 DNA reads TGTGCCAGCAGTTTTCGGGCCGGTGGAGGACGCACCGGGGAGCTGTTTTTT. As protein: CASSFRAGGGRTGELFF. The V gene is TRBV28, the J gene TRBJ2-2, with D maybe TRBD2 (5 bases). V was trimmed by 3 bases and J by 4 bases, leaving 18 bases between them. The CDR3 runs 17 residues. Germline assignment: CDR1 MDHEN and CDR2 SYDVKM.